What follows are 3 T cell receptor beta chains derived from one specimen sequenced in a study of control samples from healthy donors and cancer patients. Data came from immunoSEQ multiplex PCR; TCRdb stores just in-frame clones and leaves some out. The sample has around 71,000 clones, approximately 87% seen once. The sequenced material came from PBMCs. These TCRs come from a woman aged 50 to 60 with head and neck cancer.

The chain links TRBV4-1 to TRBJ1-4; 7 bases match TRBD1. In germline, CDR1 is MGHRA, CDR2 YSYEKL. This CDR3 contains 18 residues. J gave up 2 bases and V 0 bases, and 9 bases lay outside the gene matches. CDR3 region: CASSQDRGGATTNEKLFF. The CDR3 coding sequence is TGCGCCAGCAGCCAAGATCGAGGGGGCGCAACGACTAATGAAAAACTGTTTTTT.

The chain combines TRBV27 with TRBJ1-4; TRBD1 agrees at 9 bases. The CDR3 spans 14 residues. After removal of 6 bases from V and 7 bases from J, the junction contained 6 bases not matched to a gene. Germline V gene sequence: CDR1 MNHEY, CDR2 SMNVEV (reference sequence). CDR3 coding DNA: TGTGCCAGCAGGCTGACAGGGGGAGGTGAAAAACTGTTTTTT. This sequence encodes CASRLTGGGEKLFF.

The chain is built from TRBV5-1 and TRBJ2-5, with D possibly TRBD1 on 5 matching bases. From germline, CDR1 is SGHRS and CDR2 YFSETQ. V lost 0 bases and J 1 base, leaving 7 bases between the germline ends. The CDR3 sequence is 14 residues long. The CDR3 sequence: CASSLGGVQETQYF. The CDR3, as DNA: TGCGCCAGCAGCTTGGGGGGCGTCCAAGAGACCCAGTACTTC.